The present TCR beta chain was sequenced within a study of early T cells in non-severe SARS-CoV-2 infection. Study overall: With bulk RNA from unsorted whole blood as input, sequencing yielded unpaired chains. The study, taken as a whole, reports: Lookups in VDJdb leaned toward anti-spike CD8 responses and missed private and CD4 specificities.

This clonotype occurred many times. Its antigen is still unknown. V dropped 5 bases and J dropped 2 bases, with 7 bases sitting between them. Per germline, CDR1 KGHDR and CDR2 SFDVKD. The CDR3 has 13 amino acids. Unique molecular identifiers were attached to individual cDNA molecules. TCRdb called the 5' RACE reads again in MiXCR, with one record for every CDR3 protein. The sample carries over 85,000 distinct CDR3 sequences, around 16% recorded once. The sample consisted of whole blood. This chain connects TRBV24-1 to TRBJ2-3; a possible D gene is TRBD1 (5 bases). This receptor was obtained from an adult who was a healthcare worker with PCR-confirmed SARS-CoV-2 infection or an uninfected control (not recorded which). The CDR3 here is CATSAGFTDTQYF. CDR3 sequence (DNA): TGTGCCACCAGTGCAGGGTTCACAGATACGCAGTATTTT.